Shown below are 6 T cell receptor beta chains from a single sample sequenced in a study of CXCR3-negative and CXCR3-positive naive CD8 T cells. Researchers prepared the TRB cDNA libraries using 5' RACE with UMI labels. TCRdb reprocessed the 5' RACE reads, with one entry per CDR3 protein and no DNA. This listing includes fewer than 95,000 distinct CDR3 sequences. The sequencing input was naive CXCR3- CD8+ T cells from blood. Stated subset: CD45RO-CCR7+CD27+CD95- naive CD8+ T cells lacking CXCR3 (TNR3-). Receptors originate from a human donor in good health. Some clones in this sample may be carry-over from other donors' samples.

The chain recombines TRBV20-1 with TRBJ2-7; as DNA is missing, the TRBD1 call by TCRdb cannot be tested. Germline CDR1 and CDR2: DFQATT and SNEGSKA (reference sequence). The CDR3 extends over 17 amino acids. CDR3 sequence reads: CSARDPPQMVRQDEQYF.

The CDR3 region is CASSSTGTVNTEAFF. This sequence joins TRBV7-9 and TRBJ1-1; TCRdb's D call, TRBD1, is unchecked because there is no DNA. There are 15 residues in the CDR3. The germline CDR1 and CDR2 sequences are SEHNR and FQNEAQ (reference sequence).

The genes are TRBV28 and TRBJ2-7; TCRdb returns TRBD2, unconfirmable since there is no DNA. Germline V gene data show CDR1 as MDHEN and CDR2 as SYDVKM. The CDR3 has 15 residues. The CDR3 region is CASSWISLGIYEQYF.

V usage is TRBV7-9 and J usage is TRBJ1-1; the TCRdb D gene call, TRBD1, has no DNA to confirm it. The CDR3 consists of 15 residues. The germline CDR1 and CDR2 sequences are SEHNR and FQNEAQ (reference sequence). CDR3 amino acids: CASSPQGGQDTEAFF.

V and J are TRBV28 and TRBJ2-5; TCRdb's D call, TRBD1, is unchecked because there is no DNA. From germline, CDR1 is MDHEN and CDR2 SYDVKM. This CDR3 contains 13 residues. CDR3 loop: CASSSDRQETQYF.

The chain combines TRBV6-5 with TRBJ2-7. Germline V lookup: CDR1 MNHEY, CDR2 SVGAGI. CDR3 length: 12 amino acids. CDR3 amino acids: CASGYRDYEQYF.